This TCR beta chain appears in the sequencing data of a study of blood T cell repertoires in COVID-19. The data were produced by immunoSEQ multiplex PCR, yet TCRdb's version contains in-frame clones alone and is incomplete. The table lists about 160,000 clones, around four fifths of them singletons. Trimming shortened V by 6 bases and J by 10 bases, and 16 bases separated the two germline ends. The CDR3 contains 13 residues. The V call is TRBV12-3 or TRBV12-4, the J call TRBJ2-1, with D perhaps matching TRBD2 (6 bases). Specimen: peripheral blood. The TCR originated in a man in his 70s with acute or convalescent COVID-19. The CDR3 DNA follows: TGTGCCAGCAGGCCTAGCGTGCGTGGCGAGCAGTTCTTC. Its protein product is CASRPSVRGEQFF.